The 25 T cell receptor beta chains presented below share a single source sample, sequenced in a study of technical replicates of blood from a few donors. Sequencing was performed with immunoSEQ multiplex PCR; in TCRdb, only in-frame clones are kept and a portion is missing. Of about 97,000 clones listed, 96% are singletons. Material: T cells isolated from PBMCs. These TCRs come from a human donor in good health.

The chain links TRBV6-1 to TRBJ1-2, with a possible D match to TRBD1 (5 bases). Deletions cut 5 bases from V and 8 bases from J, with 15 bases between. Germline V lookup: CDR1 MNHNS, CDR2 SASEGT. The CDR3 sequence is 13 residues long. CDR3 DNA sequence: TGTGCCAGCAGTACAGGTCCTGGATACGGCTACACCTTC. It encodes CASSTGPGYGYTF.

The V and J genes are TRBV28 and TRBJ2-3; 10 nucleotides align to TRBD2. The CDR3 consists of 13 residues. CDR1 MDHEN and CDR2 SYDVKM come from the germline V gene. J gave up 6 bases and V 7 bases, and 4 bases lay outside the gene matches. In DNA, the CDR3 is TGTGCCAGCACAGGGACTAGCGATGATACGCAGTATTTT. It yields the protein CASTGTSDDTQYF.

The chain links TRBV2 to TRBJ2-1, with TRBD2 as a possible D gene (5 bases). This CDR3 is 14 amino acids long. The germline V gene encodes CDR1 SNHLY and CDR2 FYNNEI. V was clipped by 4 bases and J by 5 bases, with 12 bases between them. CDR3 nucleotide sequence: TGTGCCAGCAGTGTGCGAGGGTTGCACAATGAGCAGTTCTTC. This codes for CASSVRGLHNEQFF.

The chain combines TRBV5-4 with TRBJ1-1, with D perhaps TRBD1 (5 bases). The CDR3 length is 12 residues. V lost 7 bases to trimming and J lost 2 bases, with 9 bases between them. Germline CDR1 and CDR2: SGHNT and YYREEE (reference sequence). The CDR3 loop reads CASLGGNTEAFF. The DNA of the CDR3 is TGTGCCAGCCTGGGGGGAAACACTGAAGCTTTCTTT.

The V call is TRBV19, the J call TRBJ2-3, with D perhaps TRBD2 (6 bases). The CDR3 runs 16 residues. Trimming stripped 8 bases from V and 0 bases from J, with 18 bases between. Germline CDR1 is LNHDA and CDR2 is SQIVND (reference sequence). CDR3 nucleotides: TGTGCCAGTGCGGGGCGAGCAGATCCTAGCACAGATACGCAGTATTTT. It is translated as CASAGRADPSTDTQYF.

The V gene is TRBV29-1, the J gene TRBJ2-1; D is ambiguous. This CDR3 spans 13 amino acids. Germline V lookup: CDR1 SQVTM, CDR2 ANQGSEA. V was shortened by 3 bases and J by 7 bases, with 13 bases between the two germline ends. CDR3 nucleotide sequence: TGCAGCGTTGAGGCACATGCATTGAATGAGCAGTTCTTC. Translated, it gives CSVEAHALNEQFF.

V is TRBV11-2 and J is TRBJ1-2; D possibly corresponds to TRBD1 (5 bases). This CDR3 is 12 amino acids long. Trimming stripped 5 bases from V and 5 bases from J, with 9 bases between. In germline, CDR1 is SGHAT, CDR2 FQNNGV. CDR3 bases: TGTGCCAGCAGCCAGACAGATTATGGCTACACCTTC. Translation: CASSQTDYGYTF.

This clone showed up just once. The chain employs TRBV21-1 and TRBJ1-2. TRBV21-1 is marked as a pseudogene. The CDR3 has 16 residues. The CDR3 here is CASSKRGGRIQSGYTF. CDR3 coding DNA: TGTGCCAGCAGCAAACGGGGGGGGAGAATCCAGAGTGGCTACACCTTC.

This clone was recorded once. This rearrangement joins TRBV4-3 to TRBJ2-7; weak D call: TRBD1 (5 bases). Between the trimmed V and J ends, which lost 3 bases and 4 bases, there was a span of 13 bases. The CDR3 is made up of 14 amino acids. Germline V CDR1 and CDR2: LGHNA, YSLEER. Written as DNA, the CDR3 is TGCGCCAGCAGCCAGGAACTGCAGGGATACGAGCAGTACTTC. Translation gives CASSQELQGYEQYF.

This chain links TRBV18 with TRBJ1-4, with D perhaps matching TRBD1 (6 bases). Trimming left V 5 bases short and J 3 bases short, with 13 bases between. Germline loops: CDR1 KGHSH, CDR2 LQKENI. The CDR3 contains 15 residues. CDR3 in amino acids: CASSRRGQPNEKLFF. DNA of the CDR3: TGTGCCAGCTCAAGGCGAGGACAGCCTAATGAAAAACTGTTTTTT.

This chain joins TRBV5-4 and TRBJ2-2; D ambiguous. V was clipped by 7 bases and J by 5 bases, with 12 bases between them. Germline V CDR1 and CDR2: SGHNT, YYREEE (reference sequence). This CDR3 has 13 amino acids. CDR3: CASRTFGTGELFF. In DNA, the CDR3 is TGTGCCAGCCGTACCTTCGGGACCGGGGAGCTGTTTTTT.

In nucleotides, the CDR3 is TGTGCCAGCTGGGCAGGGATTTTCTATGGCTACACCTTC. It specifies CASWAGIFYGYTF. The J gene is TRBJ1-2, the V gene TRBV27; weak D call: TRBD1 (5 bases). Germline CDR1 and CDR2: MNHEY and SMNVEV (reference sequence). V shed 8 bases and J shed 4 bases, with 14 bases lying between them. The length of the CDR3 is 13 residues.

V gene TRBV6-5 combines with J gene TRBJ2-5; 8 nucleotides align to TRBD1. V lost 4 bases and J lost 5; bases outside the gene matches: 9. The CDR3 covers 15 residues. Germline CDR1 reads MNHEY; CDR2 reads SVGAGI. The CDR3 DNA follows: TGTGCCAGCAGTTCTGAGACAGGGGTTATGGAGACCCAGTACTTC. Translation: CASSSETGVMETQYF.

The chain joins TRBV10-3 to TRBJ2-6; D not certain. This CDR3 comprises 16 residues. Germline V CDR1 and CDR2: ENHRY, SYGVKD. Between the trimmed V and J ends, which lost 8 bases and 4 bases, there was a span of 18 bases. CDR3: CAISAGLFPGANVLTF. The CDR3 DNA sequence: TGTGCCATCTCGGCAGGATTGTTCCCCGGGGCCAACGTCCTGACTTTC.

V usage is TRBV11-2 and J usage is TRBJ1-1, with D unclear. V lost 5 bases and J 2 bases, leaving 9 bases between the germline ends. This CDR3 has 13 residues. Looked up from germline, CDR1 is SGHAT and CDR2 is FQNNGV. The CDR3 DNA is TGTGCCAGCAGCCTAGGAGGAAACACTGAAGCTTTCTTT. As protein: CASSLGGNTEAFF.

This clone was detected only once. V gene TRBV6-5 combines with J gene TRBJ1-1; D unclear. The germline gives CDR1 MNHEY, CDR2 SVGAGI. Trimming left V 8 bases short and J 0 bases short, with 13 bases between. The CDR3 loop spans 14 amino acids. The chain's CDR3 is CASCSIGLNTEAFF. Here the CDR3 DNA reads TGTGCCAGCTGCTCTATCGGTCTGAACACTGAAGCTTTCTTT.

This clone is a singleton in its sample. The CDR3 bases are TGCGCCAGCAGCCGGGGGACAGAAAAATACAATGAGCAGTTCTTC. Translating gives CASSRGTEKYNEQFF. V and J are TRBV4-3 and TRBJ2-1; TRBD1 matches 7 bases. V shed 4 bases and J 4 bases; nucleotides not matched to a gene: 7. Per germline, CDR1 LGHNA and CDR2 YSLEER. CDR3 length equals 15 residues.

This chain links TRBV5-1 with TRBJ2-5, with a tentative D call TRBD2 (5 bases). The J call is in doubt because the DNA end fits TRBJ2-7 better. Germline V CDR1 and CDR2: SGHRS, YFSETQ. The CDR3 has 13 residues. The CDR3 sequence is CASRTEGDHEQYF. The CDR3 DNA reads TGCGCCAGCAGGACCGAGGGTGACCACGAGCAGTACTTC.

This clone appeared a single time. This chain connects TRBV9 to TRBJ2-3, with 9 bases fitting TRBD2. Germline V CDR1 and CDR2: SGDLS, YYNGEE. The CDR3 is 15 residues long. J gave up 6 bases and V 4 bases, and 9 bases lay outside the gene matches. The CDR3 DNA reads TGTGCCAGCAGCCCTCCGATAGCGGGAGCTGATACGCAGTATTTT. Amino acids: CASSPPIAGADTQYF.

The J gene is TRBJ2-7, the V gene TRBV11-3; 12 bases map to TRBD2. V shed 1 base and J 4 bases; nucleotides not matched to a gene: 14. The CDR3 contains 19 residues. From germline, CDR1 is SGHNT and CDR2 YENEEA. The CDR3 sequence: CASSLGAGQEGTSGYEQYF. CDR3 DNA: TGTGCCAGCAGCTTAGGAGCGGGACAGGAGGGGACTAGCGGGTACGAGCAGTACTTC. Using reference TRBV11-3 and TRBJ2-7 for the parts outside the CDR3, the full variable domain is EAGVVQSPRYKIIEKKQPVAFWCNPISGHNTLYWYLQNLGQGPELLIRYENEEAVDDSQLPKDRFSAERLKGVDSTLKIQPAELGDSAVYLCASSLGAGQEGTSGYEQYFGPGTRLTVT.

The gene calls are TRBV11-3 and TRBJ2-1, with a possible D match to TRBD2 (6 bases). CDR1 and CDR2 (germline): SGHNT, YENEEA. The V and J ends lost 5 bases and 8 bases respectively, with 16 bases between them. This CDR3 region has 14 residues. The CDR3 bases are TGTGCCAGCAGCATGGGAGGATGGGCCCATGAGCAGTTCTTC. Its protein is CASSMGGWAHEQFF.

The chain joins TRBV27 to TRBJ2-3; D is perhaps TRBD2 (6 bases). Trimming removed 8 bases at V and 2 bases at J, with 11 bases between. CDR1 is MNHEY and CDR2 is SMNVEV in the germline V gene (reference sequence). CDR3 length equals 13 residues. The CDR3 reads CASQGLITDTQYF. The CDR3 coding sequence is TGTGCCAGCCAGGGACTCATCACAGATACGCAGTATTTT.

The V call is TRBV6-1, the J call TRBJ2-3; possible D gene TRBD2, 5 bases. CDR1 and CDR2 (germline): MNHNS, SASEGT. This CDR3 has 13 residues. Deletions cut 11 bases from V and 0 bases from J, with 12 bases between. CDR3 coding DNA: TGTGCCGGGAGATTCACGAGCACAGATACGCAGTATTTT. This translates into CAGRFTSTDTQYF.

The rearrangement uses TRBV7-2 and TRBJ2-7; D not resolved. Per the germline V gene, CDR1 is SGHTA and CDR2 is FQGNSA. The CDR3 has 14 amino acids. V was clipped by 1 base and J by 3 bases, with 10 bases between them. CDR3: CASSLVVQYYEQYF. The CDR3 DNA is TGTGCCAGCAGCTTAGTGGTACAGTACTACGAGCAGTACTTC.

The chain combines TRBV25-1 with TRBJ2-7; 8 positions match TRBD1. V trimming: 5 bases; J trimming: 3 bases; junction bases outside the gene matches: 0. CDR1 is MGHDK, CDR2 SYGVNS, per germline. CDR3 length: 12 residues. CDR3 sequence (DNA): TGTGCCAGCAGTACAGGGGGCTACGAGCAGTACTTC. Amino acids: CASSTGGYEQYF.